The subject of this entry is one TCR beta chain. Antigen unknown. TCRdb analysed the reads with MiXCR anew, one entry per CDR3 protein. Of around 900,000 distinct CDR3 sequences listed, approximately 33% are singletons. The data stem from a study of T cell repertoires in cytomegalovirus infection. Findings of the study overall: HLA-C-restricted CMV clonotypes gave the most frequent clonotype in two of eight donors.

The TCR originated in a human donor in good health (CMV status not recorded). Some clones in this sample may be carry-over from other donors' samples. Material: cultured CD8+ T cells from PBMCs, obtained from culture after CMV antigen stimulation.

CDR3 sequence: CASSESGGVDYGYTF. The CDR3 nucleotides read TGCGCCAGCAGTGAGTCGGGCGGGGTTGACTATGGCTACACCTTC. J is TRBJ1-2 and V is TRBV10-2, with D unclear. The CDR3 runs 15 residues. V was trimmed by 0 bases and J by 3 bases, leaving 11 bases between them. Germline loops: CDR1 WSHSY, CDR2 SAAADI.